This T cell receptor beta chain is drawn from a study of T cell responses to AZD1222 COVID-19 vaccine (dated by TCRdb to the early 2020s). About the full investigation: A total of 230 to 250 trial participants underwent TCR sequencing, of whom 200 to 220 received two doses of AZD1222 and 26 received two doses of the MenACWY control vaccine. Trial participants were enrolled by age into 18-55, 56-69 and 70-plus year subgroups, with 148, 28 and 57 TCR-sequenced participants respectively.

A note on this clone: What this receptor recognizes is not known. No qualities accompany the bases; no much larger clone lies one base away.

In the paper's terms, the time point label means: about 28 days (+/-7) after the second vaccine dose. AZD1222 recipients whose second dose came at about 4 weeks and those whose second dose came at about 12 weeks were combined into one group, since spike-specific TCR depth and breadth did not differ between the two schedules. Vaccinee samples were obtained from the UK trials COV001 and COV002, which included a single-blind randomized controlled phase 2/3 trial of AZD1222 (ChAdOx1 nCoV-19) in healthy adults. Trial participant PBMC samples were collected at day 0 and day 28 after the second dose for TCRbeta chain sequencing. Here is what the overall study found, with its caveats: In the small 56-69-year group, the increase in depth fell short of significance, most likely because of low power. Most participants were white British and females outnumbered males, and the authors suggested that clonal diversity may have been underestimated. No day 14 peak-response samples were available, so repertoires were characterized only after the peak T cell response. Conclusions about previously exposed vaccinees were limited because only six or seven AZD1222 recipients were SARS-CoV-2 seropositive at baseline. Vaccine-associated CD4 TCRs spanned the whole spike protein, with dominant responses in regions 160-218 and 743-854. Reportedly, close to half of the unique spike-specific TCRs recognized epitopes lying outside the regions that are mutated in the B.1.351 and B.1.1.7 variants. After two AZD1222 doses, both the breadth and the depth of spike-specific TCRs were significantly higher than at day 0 and than in MenACWY recipients.

The CDR3 regions of human TCRbeta chains were analyzed by immunosequencing. As for the original processing: TCRs in the repertoires were matched against a reference library of SARS-CoV-2-specific TCRs that had been generated with the MIRA antigen-specificity platform. Breadth was defined as the fraction of unique TCRs that were SARS-CoV-2-associated, and depth was defined as the fraction of total T cells that were SARS-CoV-2-associated. Using the MIRA data, every spike-specific TCR was mapped to the spike region that the TCR reacted to and assigned to either a CD4 or a CD8 class. Log10-transformed breadth and depth values were compared by one-way ANOVA with Sidak's multiple comparisons tests. In its TCRdb copy, this immuneACCESS table keeps in-frame sequences only and misses some clones. Where compared with another copy, unresolved V genes explain less than half of these, and the others have no known cause. V, J and clone size are taken as reported in that table, and D and trimming were inferred from the DNA itself. The sample contains 30,000 to 35,000 clones, approximately 87% of them found a single time. Together, the top ten hold around 15% of the sample.

Including the terminal cysteine and phenylalanine, the CDR3 comprises 15 residues. This entry keeps only the CDR3 DNA: 45 bases, framed from base 1. Trimming costs V 7 bases and J 3 bases, and their ends lie 18 bases apart. Per the germline V gene, SGHTA is the CDR1 and FQGNSA is the CDR2. The material was peripheral blood, obtained 28 days after the second AZD1222 dose. This chain joins TRBV7-2 to TRBJ1-1; no confident D gene assignment can be made. This receptor was identified in an adult who received the AZD1222 COVID-19 vaccine. The DNA is TGTGCCAGCACCCAAGTGGCGCGGTCGGACACTGAAGCTTTCTTT. It encodes CASTQVARSDTEAFF.